This entry lists 8 T cell receptor beta chains sequenced from one sample in a study of cytomegalovirus exposure and HLA in healthy donors. PCR was performed using 60 Vbeta and 13 Jbeta primers. The data were produced by immunoSEQ multiplex PCR, yet TCRdb's version contains in-frame clones alone and is incomplete. The sample yields 150,000 to 200,000 clones, about 83% seen once. Sequenced sample: PBMCs. These receptors all come from a woman under 40 in good health and CMV-seropositive.

This chain uses TRBV7-2 with TRBJ2-5; 12 positions agree with TRBD2. The germline V gene encodes CDR1 SGHTA and CDR2 FQGNSA. After removal of 5 bases from V and 0 bases from J, the junction contained 7 bases not matched to a gene. CDR3 size: 17 residues. This CDR3 reads CASSPSLAGGNQETQYF. The CDR3 DNA is TGTGCCAGCAGCCCAAGTCTAGCGGGGGGGAACCAAGAGACCCAGTACTTC.

The chain links TRBV10-3 to TRBJ2-7, with 7 bases that match TRBD1. J lost 3 bases, V lost 7 bases, and 0 bases had no gene match. CDR3 length equals 11 residues. Germline lookup yields CDR1 ENHRY and CDR2 SYGVKD. CDR3 sequence reads: CAITGGYEQYF. The CDR3 DNA sequence: TGTGCCATCACAGGGGGCTACGAGCAGTACTTC.

The chain links TRBV19 to TRBJ1-5; possibly TRBD1 for D (6 bases). This CDR3 has 13 amino acids. V lost 7 bases, J lost 4 bases, and 11 bases lay in between. Germline V gene data show CDR1 as LNHDA and CDR2 as SQIVND (reference sequence). CDR3: CASTSQGNQPQHF. The DNA for the CDR3 is TGTGCCAGTACCTCACAGGGAAATCAGCCCCAGCATTTT. Full variable domain (outside the CDR3, taken from reference TRBV19 and TRBJ1-5): DGGITQSPKYLFRKEGQNVTLSCEQNLNHDAMYWYRQDPGQGLRLIYYSQIVNDFQKGDIAEGYSVSREKKESFPLTVTSAQKNPTAFYLCASTSQGNQPQHFGDGTRLSIL.

This chain uses TRBV2 with TRBJ1-6; TRBD1 aligns across 7 bases. CDR1 is SNHLY and CDR2 is FYNNEI in the germline V gene. This CDR3 contains 14 residues. V was clipped by 5 bases and J by 14 bases; unmatched bases: 12. The CDR3 region has the DNA TGTGCCAGCAGTATGGGACAGTTGCTCTCGGCCCTCCACTTT. The encoded protein is CASSMGQLLSALHF.

This clone was seen a few times. The J gene is TRBJ2-5, the V gene TRBV25-1; TRBD1 matches at 8 bases. Gene TRBJ2-7 matches the end of the DNA better, so the J call may be wrong. The CDR3 contains 16 residues. Germline-derived CDR1 and CDR2 are MGHDK and SYGVNS. The CDR3 spells CASSEGRGHASYEQYF. The CDR3 DNA is TGTGCCAGCAGTGAGGGCAGGGGGCATGCTTCCTACGAGCAGTACTTC.

The chain couples TRBV19 to TRBJ1-3, with 8 bases lining up with TRBD1. The ends lost 6 bases at V and 0 bases at J; junction bases unmatched: 10. The CDR3 length is 17 residues. CDR1 and CDR2 (germline): LNHDA, SQIVND (reference sequence). CDR3 residues: CASSPGGRRLSGNTIYF. Written as DNA, the CDR3 is TGTGCCAGTAGCCCAGGGGGCCGCAGGCTCTCTGGAAACACCATATATTTT. Together with reference TRBV19 and TRBJ1-3, the CDR3 gives the full variable domain: DGGITQSPKYLFRKEGQNVTLSCEQNLNHDAMYWYRQDPGQGLRLIYYSQIVNDFQKGDIAEGYSVSREKKESFPLTVTSAQKNPTAFYLCASSPGGRRLSGNTIYFGEGSWLTVV.

V is TRBV5-6 and J is TRBJ2-5, with D possibly TRBD1 on 5 matching bases. Looked up from germline, CDR1 is SGHDT and CDR2 is YYEEEE. Trimming took off 4 bases at V and 4 bases at J, with 11 bases between the two ends. This CDR3 region has 13 residues. In DNA form, the CDR3 reads TGTGCCAGCAGCCGAGACAGAGGAGAGACCCAGTACTTC. Its protein product is CASSRDRGETQYF.

This chain links TRBV28 with TRBJ1-5, with D tentatively TRBD1 (5 bases). With 5 bases removed from V and 0 bases from J, the gap between germline ends came to 11 bases. The CDR3 contains 15 residues. Germline CDR1 and CDR2: MDHEN and SYDVKM. The CDR3 region is CASSPRGGSNQPQHF. The CDR3, as DNA: TGTGCCAGCAGTCCCCGGGGGGGTAGCAATCAGCCCCAGCATTTT.